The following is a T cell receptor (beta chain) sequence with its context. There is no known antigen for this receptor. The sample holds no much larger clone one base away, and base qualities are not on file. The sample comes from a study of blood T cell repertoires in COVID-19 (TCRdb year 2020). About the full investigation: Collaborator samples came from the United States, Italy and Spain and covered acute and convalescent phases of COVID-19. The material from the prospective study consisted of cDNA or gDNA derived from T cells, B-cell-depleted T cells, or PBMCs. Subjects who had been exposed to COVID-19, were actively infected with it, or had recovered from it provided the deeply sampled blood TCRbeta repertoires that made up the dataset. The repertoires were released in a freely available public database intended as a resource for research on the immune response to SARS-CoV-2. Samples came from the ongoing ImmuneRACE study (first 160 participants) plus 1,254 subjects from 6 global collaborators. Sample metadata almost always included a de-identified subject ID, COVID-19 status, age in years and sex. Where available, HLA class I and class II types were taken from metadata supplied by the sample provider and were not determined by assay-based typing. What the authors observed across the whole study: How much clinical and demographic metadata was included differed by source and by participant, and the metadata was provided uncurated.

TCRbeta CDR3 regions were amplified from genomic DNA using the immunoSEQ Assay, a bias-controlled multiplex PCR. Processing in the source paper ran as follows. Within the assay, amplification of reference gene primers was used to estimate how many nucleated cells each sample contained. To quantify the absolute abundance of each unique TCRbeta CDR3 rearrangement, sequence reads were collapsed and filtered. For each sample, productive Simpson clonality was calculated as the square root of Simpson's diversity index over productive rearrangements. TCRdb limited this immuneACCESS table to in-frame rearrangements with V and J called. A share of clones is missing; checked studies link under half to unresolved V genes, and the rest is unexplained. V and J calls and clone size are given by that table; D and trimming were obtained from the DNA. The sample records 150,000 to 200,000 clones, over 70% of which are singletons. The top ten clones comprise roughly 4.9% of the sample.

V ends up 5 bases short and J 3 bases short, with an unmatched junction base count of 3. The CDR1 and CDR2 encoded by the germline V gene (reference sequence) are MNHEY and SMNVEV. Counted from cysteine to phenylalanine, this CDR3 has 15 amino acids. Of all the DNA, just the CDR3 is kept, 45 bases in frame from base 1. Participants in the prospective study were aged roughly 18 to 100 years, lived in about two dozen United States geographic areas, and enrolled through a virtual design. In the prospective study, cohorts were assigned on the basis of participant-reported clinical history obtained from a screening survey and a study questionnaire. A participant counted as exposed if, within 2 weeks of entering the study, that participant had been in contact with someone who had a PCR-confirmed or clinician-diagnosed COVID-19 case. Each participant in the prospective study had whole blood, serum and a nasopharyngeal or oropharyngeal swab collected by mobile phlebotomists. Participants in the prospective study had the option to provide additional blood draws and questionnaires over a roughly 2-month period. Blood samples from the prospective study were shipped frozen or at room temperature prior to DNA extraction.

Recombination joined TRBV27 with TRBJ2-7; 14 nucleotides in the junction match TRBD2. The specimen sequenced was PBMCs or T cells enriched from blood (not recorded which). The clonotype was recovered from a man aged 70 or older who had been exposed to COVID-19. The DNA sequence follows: TGTGCCAGCAGTCCAGGGACTAGCGGGAGCTACGAGCAGTACTTC. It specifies CASSPGTSGSYEQYF.